Here is one T cell receptor (beta chain) with its context. The target antigen is unknown. The record originates from a study of shared clonotypes between healthy human individuals. Study overall: CD4 naive and CD4 memory each took three plates per donor, while CD8 naive took two and CD8 memory one. General study points: Non-shared clonotypes had lower generation probabilities than clonotypes shared by all four sorted-subset donors. Sharing of clonotypes among donors was expected to vary with sequencing depth. When naive CD4 clonotypes were compared across a handful of donors, around 5% were shared.

The V and J ends lost 7 bases and 4 bases, in that order; junction bases with no gene match: 14. The CDR3 runs 16 residues. CDR1 SGHTA and CDR2 FQGNSA come from the germline V gene. Generated by immunoSEQ multiplex PCR, the TCRdb table keeps only in-frame clones and is missing some. The sample shows a few million clones, approximately 90% of them seen only once. The sequence derives from a man aged 18 to 29 in good health. V gene TRBV7-2 combines with J gene TRBJ2-3; 7 positions agree with TRBD2. The sample taken for sequencing was naive CD4+ T cells sorted from blood. Subset given: CD45RA+ positively selected. CDR3 sequence: CASILFVGGPSDTQYF. CDR3 DNA sequence: TGTGCCAGCATCCTTTTTGTGGGAGGGCCTTCAGATACGCAGTATTTT.